These 24 T cell receptor beta chains came from one sample sequenced in a study of cytomegalovirus exposure and HLA in healthy donors. Primers included in the PCR were 60 Vbeta and 13 Jbeta primers. Only in-frame clones appear in the TCRdb table, and some are missing; sequencing was by immunoSEQ multiplex PCR. The data show some 98,000 clones, roughly three quarters seen once. The sample was PBMCs. The receptors come from a man between 35 and 55 years old in good health and CMV-seronegative.

This rearrangement joins TRBV29-1 to TRBJ2-7; D is unresolved. The CDR3 is 13 residues long. Germline V gives CDR1 SQVTM, CDR2 ANQGSEA. V lost 8 bases, J lost 5 bases, and 19 bases lay in between. This CDR3 reads CSFQRSAMNEQYF. CDR3 DNA: TGCAGCTTTCAGAGGTCTGCGATGAACGAGCAGTACTTC.

This chain connects TRBV6-6 to TRBJ2-3, with TRBD2 matching over 9 bases. V trimming: 0 bases; J trimming: 5 bases; junction bases outside the gene matches: 6. Germline V gene sequence: CDR1 MNHNY, CDR2 SVGAGI (reference sequence). The CDR3 sequence is 16 residues long. Here the CDR3 reads CASSYSGGGAEDTQYF. Written as DNA, the CDR3 is TGTGCCAGCAGTTACTCGGGCGGGGGGGCCGAAGATACGCAGTATTTT.

The V and J genes are TRBV28 and TRBJ1-4; the D gene is possibly TRBD1 (6 bases). V lost 6 bases and J lost 5, with 16 bases in between. In germline, CDR1 is MDHEN, CDR2 SYDVKM. This CDR3 contains 15 residues. DNA of the CDR3: TGTGCCAGCAGCCGTGGTTTTGGGGGCAATGAAAAACTGTTTTTT. The encoded protein is CASSRGFGGNEKLFF.

V and J are TRBV30 and TRBJ1-6; D perhaps matches TRBD1 (6 bases). There are 14 residues in the CDR3. Trimming stripped 5 bases from V and 8 bases from J, with 16 bases between. Germline values: CDR1 GTSNPN, CDR2 SVGIG (reference sequence). The CDR3 bases are TGTGCCTGGCGAGGGGGGGGCCGTGATTCACCCCTCCACTTT. It yields the protein CAWRGGGRDSPLHF.

The chain has TRBV7-9 and TRBJ1-4, with 9 positions matching TRBD1. The length of the CDR3 is 15 residues. CDR1 is SEHNR, CDR2 FQNEAQ, per germline (reference sequence). J was trimmed by 7 bases and V by 5 bases; bases with no gene match: 8. The CDR3 is CASSPTGGKSEKLFF. DNA for the CDR3: TGTGCCAGCAGCCCGACAGGGGGGAAAAGTGAAAAACTGTTTTTT.

This chain connects TRBV30 to TRBJ1-1; D not resolved. The CDR3 has 14 residues. CDR1 is GTSNPN, CDR2 SVGIG, per germline (reference sequence). The ends were cut back, 4 bases at V and 0 bases at J, with 12 bases in the middle. The CDR3 region has the DNA TGTGCCTGGATAAGAATCGGGGTGAACACTGAAGCTTTCTTT. Its protein product is CAWIRIGVNTEAFF. The whole variable domain, remainder taken from reference TRBV30 and TRBJ1-1, is SQTIHQWPATLVQPVGSPLSLECTVEGTSNPNLYWYRQAAGRGLQLLFYSVGIGQISSEVPQNLSASRPQDRQFILSSKKLLLSDSGFYLCAWIRIGVNTEAFFGQGTRLTVV.

The chain couples TRBV9 to TRBJ2-2, with D possibly being TRBD1 (6 bases). CDR1 is SGDLS, CDR2 YYNGEE, per germline. CDR3 length: 13 amino acids. Trimming took 1 base from V and 8 from J, leaving 9 bases between them. The CDR3 loop reads CASSVFQGGELFF. The CDR3 DNA is TGTGCCAGCAGCGTATTTCAGGGGGGGGAGCTGTTTTTT.

This clone was counted between two and nine times. The genes are TRBV28 and TRBJ2-3, with D tentatively TRBD1 (5 bases). This CDR3 is built from 15 residues. Trimming took off 7 bases at V and 5 bases at J, with 19 bases between the two ends. Germline CDR1 is MDHEN and CDR2 is SYDVKM. CDR3 loop: CASIGLGASRDTQYF. CDR3 nucleotide sequence: TGTGCCAGCATCGGCCTAGGGGCTTCTCGAGATACGCAGTATTTT.

V is TRBV19 and J is TRBJ1-2; D is ambiguous. The germline V gene encodes CDR1 LNHDA and CDR2 SQIVND (reference sequence). V shed 7 bases and J shed 3 bases, with 21 bases lying between them. There are 16 residues in the CDR3. CDR3 protein: CASKIGVGGPHYGYTF. The CDR3 nucleotides are TGTGCCAGTAAAATAGGTGTCGGTGGGCCGCACTATGGCTACACCTTC.

CDR3 in DNA: TGTGCCAGCTCGCTATTAGCGGGGGGCGGGCGTAATGAGCAGTTCTTC. Encoded protein: CASSLLAGGGRNEQFF. V usage is TRBV18 and J usage is TRBJ2-1, with 10 bases identical to TRBD2. The CDR3 consists of 16 residues. CDR1 is KGHSH and CDR2 is LQKENI in the germline V gene. J lost 7 bases, V lost 6 bases, and 12 bases had no gene match.

This chain links TRBV6-6 with TRBJ2-5; no definite D call. The better agreement between TRBJ2-7 and the DNA end casts doubt on the J call. The CDR3 length is 14 residues. The germline gives CDR1 MNHNY, CDR2 SVGAGI (reference sequence). The CDR3 is CASSYSGTTYEQYF. The CDR3 DNA reads as TGTGCCAGCAGTTACTCTGGTACCACCTACGAGCAGTACTTC.

CDR3 region: CASSWDIRDYNEQFF. The CDR3 bases are TGTGCCAGCAGTTGGGACATCCGAGACTACAATGAGCAGTTCTTC. The gene calls are TRBV6-6 and TRBJ2-1; tentative D call: TRBD1 (6 bases). V lost 4 bases and J lost 3, with 13 bases in between. CDR3 size: 15 residues. Germline loops: CDR1 MNHNY, CDR2 SVGAGI (reference sequence).

The chain is built from TRBV4-1 and TRBJ2-4; D might be TRBD1 (5 bases). CDR1 is MGHRA and CDR2 is YSYEKL in the germline V gene. This CDR3 has 15 residues. V shed 1 base and J shed 4 bases, with 11 bases lying between them. Here the CDR3 reads CASSQGLGLKNIQYF. The DNA for the CDR3 is TGCGCCAGCAGCCAAGGGTTGGGGCTGAAAAACATTCAGTACTTC.

The chain joins TRBV7-2 to TRBJ2-3, with D hard to call. In germline, CDR1 is SGHTA, CDR2 FQGNSA. Between the trimmed V and J ends, which lost 5 bases and 2 bases, there was a span of 14 bases. The CDR3 length is 15 residues. CDR3 sequence reads: CASSLSWQITDTQYF. The CDR3 coding sequence is TGTGCCAGCAGCCTTAGCTGGCAAATCACAGATACGCAGTATTTT.

V is TRBV29-1 and J is TRBJ1-2; no firm D call. V lost 0 bases, J lost 3 bases, and 8 bases lay in between. Germline lookup yields CDR1 SQVTM and CDR2 ANQGSEA. The CDR3 has 13 amino acids. The CDR3 DNA follows: TGCAGCGTTGAAGAAAATAGTTACTATGGCTACACCTTC. It yields the protein CSVEENSYYGYTF.

The chain is built from TRBV5-6 and TRBJ2-2, with D tentatively TRBD2 (6 bases). From germline, CDR1 is SGHDT and CDR2 YYEEEE. This CDR3 spans 15 amino acids. The V and J ends lost 4 bases and 2 bases respectively, with 12 bases between them. The DNA of the CDR3 is TGTGCCAGCAGCCCCTGGGACTCAAACACCGGGGAGCTGTTTTTT. Its protein product is CASSPWDSNTGELFF.

The chain combines TRBV7-2 with TRBJ2-2; perhaps TRBD1 as D (6 bases). V lost 0 bases and J 7 bases, leaving 18 bases between the germline ends. The CDR3 loop spans 17 amino acids. Germline V gene lookup returns CDR1 SGHTA and CDR2 FQGNSA. As DNA, the CDR3 is TGTGCCAGCAGCTTAGCAATCCACAGGGTAGAAAACGGGGAGCTGTTTTTT. Protein: CASSLAIHRVENGELFF.

V and J are TRBV10-3 and TRBJ1-5, with D unresolved. This CDR3 has 13 residues. CDR1 ENHRY and CDR2 SYGVKD come from the germline V gene. The V end lost 10 bases, the J end lost 0 bases, and 10 bases lay between the germline ends. The DNA of the CDR3 is TGTGCCACAGAGGAGGGTAGCAATCAGCCCCAGCATTTT. Residues: CATEEGSNQPQHF.

The chain links TRBV5-1 to TRBJ2-1; the D is unclear. CDR3 length equals 12 residues. CDR1 and CDR2 (germline): SGHRS, YFSETQ. Trimming removed 0 bases from V and 9 bases from J, with 7 bases in between. The CDR3 nucleotides are TGCGCCAGCAGCTTGGACTGGGCTGAGCAGTTCTTC. Its translation: CASSLDWAEQFF.

The chain carries TRBV19 and TRBJ2-4; 7 nucleotides match TRBD1. J gave up 0 bases and V 3 bases, and 11 bases lay outside the gene matches. Germline V gene lookup returns CDR1 LNHDA and CDR2 SQIVND (reference sequence). The CDR3 consists of 18 residues. The CDR3 nucleotides are TGTGCCAGTAGTATGGAAGGGGGCGCTTGGTTAGCCAAAAACATTCAGTACTTC. Translating it yields CASSMEGGAWLAKNIQYF.

There are a few counts of this clone. V gene TRBV28 combines with J gene TRBJ1-5; D might be TRBD1 (6 bases). The ends were cut back, 2 bases at V and 2 bases at J, with 10 bases in the middle. Germline loops: CDR1 MDHEN, CDR2 SYDVKM. The CDR3 consists of 15 residues. CDR3 nucleotides: TGTGCCAGCAGTTTAGGCAGGGGCGGCAATCAGCCCCAGCATTTT. Protein sequence: CASSLGRGGNQPQHF.

This clone was picked up a small number of times. This chain links TRBV30 with TRBJ1-3, with D unresolved. The CDR3 runs to 14 residues. The V gene lost 5 bases and the J gene lost 1 base, with 12 bases spanning the gap. CDR1 GTSNPN and CDR2 SVGIG come from the germline V gene (reference sequence). CDR3 nucleotides: TGTGCCTGGTCCCACGGAGATTCTGGAAACACCATATATTTT. Residues: CAWSHGDSGNTIYF.

The chain has TRBV29-1 and TRBJ2-7, with TRBD2 as a possible D gene (6 bases). Per the germline V gene, CDR1 is SQVTM and CDR2 is ANQGSEA. V was trimmed by 0 bases and J by 9 bases, leaving 24 bases between them. CDR3 size: 16 residues. The CDR3 coding sequence is TGCAGCGTTGAAGATGGCGGCGGGACGGCTACGAAGGGGCAGTACTTC. Translating it yields CSVEDGGGTATKGQYF.

This chain joins TRBV5-6 and TRBJ2-5; TRBD1 aligns across 9 bases. The V segment lost 2 bases and the J segment 5 bases; nucleotides outside the gene matches: 7. CDR1 is SGHDT, CDR2 YYEEEE, per germline. CDR3 size: 15 residues. The CDR3 reads CASSLRLGQGETQYF. The CDR3, as DNA: TGTGCCAGCAGCTTAAGGTTGGGACAGGGTGAGACCCAGTACTTC.